This T cell receptor beta chain stems from a study of blood T cell repertoires in COVID-19. Study-level information: Both acute and convalescent COVID-19 samples were obtained from the United States, Italy and Spain. From T cells, B-cell-depleted T cells, or PBMCs came the material, which was cDNA or gDNA.

Authors' processing steps: Nucleated cell counts were estimated from reference gene primer amplification. TCRdb's copy holds only in-frame clones and misses some; the assay was immunoSEQ multiplex PCR. V, J and clone size reflect that table, while D and trimming were determined from the DNA. The sample lists hundreds of thousands of clones; roughly 80% were seen once. With 5 bases removed from V and 2 bases from J, the gap between germline ends came to 17 bases. Germline CDR1 is SGHAT and CDR2 is FQDESV (reference sequence). CDR3 length: 16 amino acids. The sequenced material came from peripheral blood. This receptor was identified in an elderly woman with acute or convalescent COVID-19. The chain has TRBV11-1 and TRBJ2-3; a possible D gene is TRBD1 (6 bases). The CDR3 reads CASSPRTELPTDTQYF. In DNA form, the CDR3 reads TGTGCCAGCAGCCCACGGACAGAACTCCCCACAGATACGCAGTATTTT.